Described below is a single TCR beta chain sequence and its context. The sample belongs to a study of OX40 agonist ivuxolimab in advanced cancers. Looked up from germline, CDR1 is SGHAT and CDR2 is FQDESV (reference sequence). The CDR3 sequence is 14 residues long. Trimming shortened V by 2 bases and J by 3 bases, and 9 bases separated the two germline ends. This table comes from immunoSEQ multiplex PCR, and its TCRdb copy is limited to in-frame clones, with some not included. The sample has about 110,000 clones; 75% to 95% are singletons. Sample: CD4+ or CD8+ T cells sorted from blood, taken in a trial of the OX40 agonist ivuxolimab. This receptor was identified in an adult with an advanced solid tumor such as melanoma, head and neck, liver or kidney cancer. The chain combines TRBV11-1 with TRBJ2-3; D remains ambiguous. In DNA form, the CDR3 reads TGTGCCAGCAGCTTAAAGTGGGCAACAGATACGCAGTATTTT. Amino acids: CASSLKWATDTQYF.